Following are 6 T cell receptor beta chains from one sample sequenced in a study of blood T cell repertoires in COVID-19 (TCRdb year 2020). Receptor amplification or capture employed the immunoSEQ multiplex PCR assay. The immuneACCESS repertoire file appears here via TCRdb, limited to in-frame rearrangements. These files lack a portion of the clones; in checked studies, under half of the deficit traces to unresolved V genes, and the cause of the others is not known. The sample table contains 200,000 to 300,000 clones; only one count was recorded for about 87% of them. Together, the top ten hold about 4% of the sample. The sequenced sample was peripheral blood. These receptors originate from a woman in her 40s with acute or convalescent COVID-19.

The V call is TRBV14, the J call TRBJ2-1, with a weak D call TRBD1 (6 bases). V was shortened by 7 bases and J by 10 bases, with 23 bases between the two germline ends. This CDR3 is built from 15 residues. CDR1 and CDR2 from the germline V gene are SGHDN and FVKESK. The CDR3 DNA follows: TGTGCCAGCACCCCGACAGGTCGTTATTCTTGGGAGCAGTTCTTC. Its translation: CASTPTGRYSWEQFF.

The rearrangement links TRBV30 to TRBJ2-3; unclear D gene. The V and J ends lost 0 bases and 5 bases respectively, with 6 bases between them. This CDR3 is built from 12 residues. Germline CDR1 and CDR2: GTSNPN and SVGIG (reference sequence). The CDR3 loop is CAWSVSVDTQYF. As DNA, the CDR3 is TGTGCCTGGAGTGTTTCGGTAGATACGCAGTATTTT.

The chain combines TRBV10-3 with TRBJ1-1; D not resolved. Trimming stripped 2 bases from V and 1 base from J, with 8 bases between. Germline CDR1 reads ENHRY; CDR2 reads SYGVKD. The CDR3 has 14 amino acids. CDR3 residues: CAISESSKNTEAFF. CDR3 in DNA: TGTGCCATCAGTGAGAGTAGCAAGAACACTGAAGCTTTCTTT.

The V and J genes are TRBV5-1 and TRBJ2-2, with TRBD1 matching 9 bases. The length of the CDR3 is 13 residues. Trimming cost V 7 bases and J 6 bases; bases outside gene matches: 4. From germline, CDR1 is SGHRS and CDR2 YFSETQ. CDR3 in amino acids: CASYTGGPGELFF. The CDR3 bases are TGCGCCAGCTACACAGGGGGCCCCGGGGAGCTGTTTTTT.

V and J are TRBV2 and TRBJ2-5; 9 bases fit TRBD2. Per germline, CDR1 SNHLY and CDR2 FYNNEI. The CDR3 sequence is 18 residues long. Trimming at V came to 3 bases and at J to 5 bases, leaving 16 bases not matched to a gene. The CDR3 protein is CASSDPMEGAGGSETQYF. In nucleotides, the CDR3 is TGTGCCAGCAGTGACCCCATGGAAGGAGCGGGGGGAAGTGAGACCCAGTACTTC.

This chain connects TRBV6-4 to TRBJ2-2, with 11 bases identical to TRBD1. The CDR3 runs to 15 residues. Trimming cost V 5 bases and J 3 bases; bases outside gene matches: 2. In germline, CDR1 is MRHNA, CDR2 SNTAGT. The CDR3 region is CASSPGQGDTGELFF. CDR3 bases: TGTGCCAGCAGTCCGGGACAGGGGGACACCGGGGAGCTGTTTTTT.